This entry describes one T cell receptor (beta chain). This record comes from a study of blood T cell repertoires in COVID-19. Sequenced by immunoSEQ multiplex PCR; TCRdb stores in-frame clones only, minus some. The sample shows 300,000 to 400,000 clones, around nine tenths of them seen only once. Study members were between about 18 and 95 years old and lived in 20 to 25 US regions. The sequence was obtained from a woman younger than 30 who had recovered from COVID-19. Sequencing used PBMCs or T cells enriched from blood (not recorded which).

CDR3 DNA sequence: TGTGCCACCAGCAGAGATGGGGGCAGCCATCAGCCCCAGCATTTT. Translating gives CATSRDGGSHQPQHF. The chain combines TRBV15 with TRBJ1-5; a weak D match, TRBD1 (6 bases). Germline-derived CDR1 and CDR2 are LNHNV and YYDKDF (reference sequence). CDR3 length: 15 amino acids. V was pared by 0 bases and J by 5 bases, with 11 bases between.